This TCR beta chain appears in the sequencing data of a study of shared clonotypes between healthy human individuals. Study-level findings and limits: Shared clonotypes across all four donors exceeded non-shared ones in generation probability.

Trimming removed 4 bases from V and 3 bases from J; junction bases left unmatched: 12. There are 18 residues in the CDR3. Germline values: CDR1 LGHNA, CDR2 YSLEER. As processed by the authors: As immunoSEQ supplied junction-only sequences (without quality scores), filtering differed. The protocol was immunoSEQ multiplex PCR, while the TCRdb copy is restricted to in-frame clones and leaves out a portion. V and J calls and clone size come straight from that table; D and trimming were deduced from the DNA. This sample carries around 1.9 million clones, 85% to 95% of them seen once, and the ten largest clones take about 1.8%. A note on this clone: Its specificity is unknown.

Only CD45RO-negative cells positively selected for CCR7 counted as naive CD8 cells, so terminally differentiated effector memory CD45RA+ cells were excluded. The genes are TRBV4-3 and TRBJ2-2, with 9 bases that match TRBD1. The sequence came from a man between 18 and 35 years old in good health. Some clones in this sample may be carry-over from other donors' samples. The material sequenced was naive CD8+ T cells from PBMCs. The CDR3 nucleotides read TGCGCCAGCAGCCCTAACGTCTACAGGGGGCTGGACACCGGGGAGCTGTTTTTT. Its protein product is CASSPNVYRGLDTGELFF.